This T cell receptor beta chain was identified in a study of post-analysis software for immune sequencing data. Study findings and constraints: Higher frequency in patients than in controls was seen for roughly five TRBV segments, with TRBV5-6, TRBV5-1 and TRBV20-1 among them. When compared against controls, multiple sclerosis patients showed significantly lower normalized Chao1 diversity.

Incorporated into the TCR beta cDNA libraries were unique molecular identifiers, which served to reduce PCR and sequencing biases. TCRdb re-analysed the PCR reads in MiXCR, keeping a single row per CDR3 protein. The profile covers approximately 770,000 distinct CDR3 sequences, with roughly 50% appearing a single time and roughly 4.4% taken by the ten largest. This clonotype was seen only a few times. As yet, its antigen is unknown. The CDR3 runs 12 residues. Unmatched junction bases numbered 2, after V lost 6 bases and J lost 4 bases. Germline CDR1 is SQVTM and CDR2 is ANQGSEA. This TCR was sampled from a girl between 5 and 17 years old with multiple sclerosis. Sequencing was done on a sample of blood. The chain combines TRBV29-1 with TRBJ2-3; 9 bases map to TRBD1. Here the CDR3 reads CSVGTGSDTQYF. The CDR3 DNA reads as TGCAGCGTAGGGACAGGGTCAGATACGCAGTATTTT.